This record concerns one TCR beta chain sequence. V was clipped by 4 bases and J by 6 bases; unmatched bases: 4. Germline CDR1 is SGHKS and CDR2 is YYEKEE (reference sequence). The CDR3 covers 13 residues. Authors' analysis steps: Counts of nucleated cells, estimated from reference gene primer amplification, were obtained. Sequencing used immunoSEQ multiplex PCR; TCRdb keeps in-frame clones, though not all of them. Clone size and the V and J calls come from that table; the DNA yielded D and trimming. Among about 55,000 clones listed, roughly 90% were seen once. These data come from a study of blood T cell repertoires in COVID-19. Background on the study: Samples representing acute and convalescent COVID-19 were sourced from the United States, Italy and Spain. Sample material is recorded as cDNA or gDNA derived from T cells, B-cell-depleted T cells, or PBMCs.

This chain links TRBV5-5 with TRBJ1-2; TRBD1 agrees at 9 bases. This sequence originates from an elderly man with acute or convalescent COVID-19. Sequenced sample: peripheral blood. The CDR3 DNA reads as TGTGCCAGCAGCCCGAGGACAGGGGATGGCTACACCTTC. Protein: CASSPRTGDGYTF.